This T cell receptor (beta chain) was recorded in a study of blood T cell repertoires in COVID-19. The wider study: The study drew acute and convalescent COVID-19 samples from the United States, Italy and Spain. The cDNA or gDNA used as material had been derived from T cells, B-cell-depleted T cells, or PBMCs.

Trimming took 3 bases from V and 0 from J; bases not matched to a gene: 3. The germline gives CDR1 SGDLS, CDR2 YYNGEE. The CDR3 is made up of 15 amino acids. Per the authors' pipeline: Researchers report that nucleated cell counts were estimated from reference gene primer amplification. Method: immunoSEQ multiplex PCR; TCRdb's copy keeps in-frame clones and lacks some. The V and J calls and the clone size are those of that table, but D and trimming were determined from the DNA. The table records 100,000 to 150,000 clones, 80% to 90% of them present only once. The chain employs TRBV9 and TRBJ1-2; 9 bases fit TRBD1. This receptor was obtained from a man in his forties with acute or convalescent COVID-19. The source material was peripheral blood. DNA for the CDR3: TGTGCCAGCAGCGCCCGGGACAGGGCTAACTATGGCTACACCTTC. This codes for CASSARDRANYGYTF. Variable domain in full (rest from reference TRBV9 and TRBJ1-2): DSGVTQTPKHLITATGQRVTLRCSPRSGDLSVYWYQQSLDQGLQFLIQYYNGEERAKGNILERFSAQQFPDLHSELNLSSLELGDSALYFCASSARDRANYGYTFGSGTRLTVV.